The present T cell receptor beta chain was sequenced within a study of cytomegalovirus exposure and HLA in healthy donors. General observations from the study: In vitro assays verified that three CMV-associated chains recognized CMV antigens specifically.

Researchers ran the PCR with 60 Vbeta and 13 Jbeta primers. The protocol was immunoSEQ multiplex PCR, while the TCRdb copy is restricted to in-frame clones and leaves out a portion. The sample shows 140,000 to 150,000 clones, roughly 80% of them seen only once. With regard to this clone: Its antigen is not identified.

The sample comprised PBMCs. The receptor comes from a man aged 35-49 years in good health and CMV-seronegative.

This CDR3 is CASSLATGTSYEQYF. Here the CDR3 DNA reads TGTGCCAGCAGCTTAGCGACAGGAACCTCCTACGAGCAGTACTTC. The rearrangement links TRBV7-9 to TRBJ2-7; D is perhaps TRBD1 (6 bases). V dropped 0 bases and J dropped 0 bases, with 9 bases sitting between them. CDR1 is SEHNR and CDR2 is FQNEAQ in the germline V gene (reference sequence). There are 15 residues in the CDR3. Drawing the rest from reference TRBV7-9 and TRBJ2-7, the complete variable domain is DTGVSQNPRHKITKRGQNVTFRCDPISEHNRLYWYRQTLGQGPEFLTYFQNEAQLEKSRLLSDRFSAERPKGSFSTLEIQRTEQGDSAMYLCASSLATGTSYEQYFGPGTRLTVT.